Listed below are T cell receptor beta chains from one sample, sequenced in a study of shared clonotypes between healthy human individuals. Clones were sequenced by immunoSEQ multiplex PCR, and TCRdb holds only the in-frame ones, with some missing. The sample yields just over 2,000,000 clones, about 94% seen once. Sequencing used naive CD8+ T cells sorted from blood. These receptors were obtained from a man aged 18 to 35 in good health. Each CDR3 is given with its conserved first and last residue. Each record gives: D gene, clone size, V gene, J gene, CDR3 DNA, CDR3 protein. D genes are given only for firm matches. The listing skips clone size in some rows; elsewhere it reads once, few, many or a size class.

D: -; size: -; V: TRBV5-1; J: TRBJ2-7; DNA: TGCGCCAGCAGCTTGCAAGACTCAAGGCAGTACTTC; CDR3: CASSLQDSRQYF
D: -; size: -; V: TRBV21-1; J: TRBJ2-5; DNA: TGTGCCAGCAGCAATGTAAGGGGGCAAGAGACCCAGTACTTC; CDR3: CASSNVRGQETQYF
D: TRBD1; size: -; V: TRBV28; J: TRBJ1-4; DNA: TGTGCCAGCAGTTTAGGGACAGGGACAGGTGAAAAACTGTTTTTT; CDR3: CASSLGTGTGEKLFF
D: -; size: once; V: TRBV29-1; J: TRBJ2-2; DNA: TGCAGCGTTGGGAGGGCCGGAGAGCTGTTTTTT; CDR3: CSVGRAGELFF
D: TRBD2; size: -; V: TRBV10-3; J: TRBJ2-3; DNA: TGTGCCACCCTCCGAGCGGGGACTACAGATACGCAGTATTTT; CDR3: CATLRAGTTDTQYF
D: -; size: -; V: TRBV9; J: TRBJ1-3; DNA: TGTGCCAGCAGCCCCCGTTTCGAGGGGACTGGAAACACCATATATTTT; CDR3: CASSPRFEGTGNTIYF
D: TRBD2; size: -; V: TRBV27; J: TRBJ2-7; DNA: TGTGCCAGCAGCCCTAGCGGGGACACCTACGAGCAGTACTTC; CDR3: CASSPSGDTYEQYF
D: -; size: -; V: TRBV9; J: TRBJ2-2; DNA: TGTGCCAGTCAGGAAATGGGGGATCCCGGGGAGCTGTTTTTT; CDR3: CASQEMGDPGELFF
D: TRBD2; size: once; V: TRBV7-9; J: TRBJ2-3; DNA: TGTGCCAGCAGCCCCCGAATAGCGGGAACAGATACGCAGTATTTT; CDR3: CASSPRIAGTDTQYF
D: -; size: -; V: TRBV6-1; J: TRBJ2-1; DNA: TGTGCCAGCAGTGACGGGACATTAAATGAGCAGTTCTTC; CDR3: CASSDGTLNEQFF
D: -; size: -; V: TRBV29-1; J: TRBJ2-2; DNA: TGCAGCGTTGACGAAAAGGGGTGGACCGGGGAGCTGTTTTTT; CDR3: CSVDEKGWTGELFF
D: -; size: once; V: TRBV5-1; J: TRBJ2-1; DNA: TGCGCCAGCAGCTTGGGCGGGGGCTTTAACAATGAGCAGTTCTTC; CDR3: CASSLGGGFNNEQFF
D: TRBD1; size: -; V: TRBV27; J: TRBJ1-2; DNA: TGTGCCAGCAGTTTGCAGGGGGCAACTGGCTATGGCTACACCTTC; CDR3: CASSLQGATGYGYTF
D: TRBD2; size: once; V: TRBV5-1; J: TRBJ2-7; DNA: TGCGCCAGCAGCTTGGCCCCGGGACTAGCGGGAGTTTTTTTGGGGGAGCAGTACTTC; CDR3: CASSLAPGLAGVFLGEQYF
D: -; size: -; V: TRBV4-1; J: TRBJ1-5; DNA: TGCGCCAGCAGCCAAGAAGGCGGGGGGAAACAGCCCCAGCATTTT; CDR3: CASSQEGGGKQPQHF
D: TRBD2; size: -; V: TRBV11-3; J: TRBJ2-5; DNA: TGTGCCAGCGACCTTGGGCTAGCGGGGGACCAAGAGACCCAGTACTTC; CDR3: CASDLGLAGDQETQYF
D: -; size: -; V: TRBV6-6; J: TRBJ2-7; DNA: TGTGCCAGCAGTTACTCGTCCGCTGCCTACGAGCAGTACTTC; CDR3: CASSYSSAAYEQYF
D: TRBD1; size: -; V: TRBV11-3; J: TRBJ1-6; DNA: TGTGCCAGCAGGGGGACAGGGAAAGGTTCACCCCTCCACTTT; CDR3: CASRGTGKGSPLHF
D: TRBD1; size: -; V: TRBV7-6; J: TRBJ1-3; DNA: TGTGCCAGCAGCGAGGACAGGGAAGTGCACACCATATATTTT; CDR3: CASSEDREVHTIYF
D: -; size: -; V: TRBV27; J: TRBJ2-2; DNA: TGTGCCAGCAGTCCAGGGGACGCCTGGGCCGGGGAGCTGTTTTTT; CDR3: CASSPGDAWAGELFF
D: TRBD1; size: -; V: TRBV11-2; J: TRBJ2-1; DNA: TGTGCCAGCAGCTTAACCGGGACAGGGGAATACAATGAGCAGTTCTTC; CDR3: CASSLTGTGEYNEQFF
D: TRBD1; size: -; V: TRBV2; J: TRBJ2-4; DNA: TGTGCCAGCGCCGGGACAGGGCTTCGATACATTCAGTACTTC; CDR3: CASAGTGLRYIQYF
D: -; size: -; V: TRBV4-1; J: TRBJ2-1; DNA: TGCGCCAGCAGCCAAGATAGCTTTTACAATGAGCAGTTCTTC; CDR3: CASSQDSFYNEQFF
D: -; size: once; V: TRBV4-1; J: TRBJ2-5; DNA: TGCGCCAGCAGCCAAGATTCCAGGGGAGGCTTACAAGAGACCCAGTACTTC; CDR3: CASSQDSRGGLQETQYF